This T cell receptor beta chain was retrieved from a study of shared clonotypes between healthy human individuals. Germline-derived CDR1 and CDR2 are MNHEY and SMNVEV (reference sequence). V was pared by 5 bases and J by 3 bases, with 20 bases between. The CDR3 totals 16 residues. Notes on this clone: What it recognizes is unknown.

For every subset, genomic DNA was evenly distributed across several immunoSEQ plates. In the sorted-subset replicate PCRs, approximately 200 ng DNA, 25,000 to 30,000 T cell genomes, was used. The protocol was immunoSEQ multiplex PCR, while the TCRdb copy is restricted to in-frame clones and leaves out a portion. The data show approximately 2,300,000 clones, 92% seen once. Whole-study findings and limits: It was only blood that was sampled, and tissue repertoires likely differ.

The clonotype originates from a man younger than 30 in good health. Some clones in this sample may be carry-over from other donors' samples. The chain is built from TRBV27 and TRBJ2-7; unclear D gene. The sequenced sample was naive CD4+ T cells from PBMCs. Subset of the sample: CD45RA+ positively selected. Written as DNA, the CDR3 is TGTGCCAGCAGTCCCCTGGCCCGCCTAGGAAGCTACGAGCAGTACTTC. Translation: CASSPLARLGSYEQYF.